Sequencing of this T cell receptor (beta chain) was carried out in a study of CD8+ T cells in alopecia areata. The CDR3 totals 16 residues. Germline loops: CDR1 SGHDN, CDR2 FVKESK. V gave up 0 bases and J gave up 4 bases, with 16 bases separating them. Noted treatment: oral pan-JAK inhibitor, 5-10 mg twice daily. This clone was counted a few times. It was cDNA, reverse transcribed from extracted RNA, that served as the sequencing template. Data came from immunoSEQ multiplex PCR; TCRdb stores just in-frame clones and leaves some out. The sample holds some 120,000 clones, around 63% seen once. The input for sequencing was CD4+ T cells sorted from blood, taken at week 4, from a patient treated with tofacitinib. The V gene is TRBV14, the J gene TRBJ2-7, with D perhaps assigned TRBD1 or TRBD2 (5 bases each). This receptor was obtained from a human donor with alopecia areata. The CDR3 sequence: CASSQDLTGWGYEQYF. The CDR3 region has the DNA TGTGCCAGCAGCCAAGATCTAACGGGCTGGGGGTACGAGCAGTACTTC.